This T cell receptor (beta chain) is drawn from a study of cytomegalovirus exposure and HLA in healthy donors. Points from the study as a whole: Later work found that TCR association rates differed between HLA loci; DRB1 had the most and HLA-C the fewest. Researchers reported from a later analysis that most CMV-associated TCR beta chains appeared HLA-restricted.

The ends lost 2 bases at V and 10 bases at J; junction bases unmatched: 1. Germline lookup yields CDR1 LGHNA and CDR2 YSLEER. The CDR3 spans 12 residues. A few counts support this clone. Its specificity is not known. In the PCR, 60 Vbeta and 13 Jbeta primers were used. The method was immunoSEQ multiplex PCR; TCRdb's version includes in-frame clones alone and lacks a portion of them. The profile shows 150,000 or so clones, roughly 80% of them singletons. V and J are TRBV4-3 and TRBJ2-3; 9 bases agree with TRBD1. The sequencing sample was made of PBMCs. This receptor was taken from a man aged 18 to 29 in good health and CMV-seropositive. CDR3 coding DNA: TGCGCCAGCAGCCAAACAGGGGGCGCGCAGTATTTT. Translating it yields CASSQTGGAQYF.